This T cell receptor (beta chain) was sequenced in a study of control samples from healthy donors and cancer patients. Only in-frame clones appear in the TCRdb table, and some are missing; sequencing was by immunoSEQ multiplex PCR. Here the sample spans 65,000 to 70,000 clones, approximately 84% being singletons. This clone has ten or more counts. Germline CDR1 and CDR2: MNHNY and SVGAGI (reference sequence). V gave up 3 bases and J gave up 5 bases; unmatched junction bases: 3. CDR3 length equals 14 residues. The source is a woman aged 50 to 60 with lung cancer. The rearrangement joins TRBV6-6 to TRBJ2-5, with 10 bases identical to TRBD1. The sequenced sample was PBMCs. The CDR3 sequence is CASSYGTGAETQYF. CDR3 nucleotides: TGTGCCAGCAGTTATGGGACAGGGGCCGAGACCCAGTACTTC.